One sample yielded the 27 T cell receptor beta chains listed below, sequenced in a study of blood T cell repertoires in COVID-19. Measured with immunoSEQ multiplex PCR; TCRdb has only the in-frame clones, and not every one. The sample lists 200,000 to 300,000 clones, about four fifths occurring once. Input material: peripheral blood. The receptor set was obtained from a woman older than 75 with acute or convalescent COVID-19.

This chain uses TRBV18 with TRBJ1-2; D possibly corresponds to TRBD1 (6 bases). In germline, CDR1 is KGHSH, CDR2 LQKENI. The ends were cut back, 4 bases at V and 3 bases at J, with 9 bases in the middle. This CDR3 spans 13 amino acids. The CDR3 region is CASSLQGDYGYTF. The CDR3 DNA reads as TGTGCCAGCTCACTACAGGGCGACTATGGCTACACCTTC.

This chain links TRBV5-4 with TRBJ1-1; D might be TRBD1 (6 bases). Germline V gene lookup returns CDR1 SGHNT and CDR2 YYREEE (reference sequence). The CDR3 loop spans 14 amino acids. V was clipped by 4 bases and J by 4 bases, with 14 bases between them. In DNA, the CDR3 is TGTGCCAGCAGCCCCCCGGGGGGGGCCACTGAAGCTTTCTTT. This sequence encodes CASSPPGGATEAFF.

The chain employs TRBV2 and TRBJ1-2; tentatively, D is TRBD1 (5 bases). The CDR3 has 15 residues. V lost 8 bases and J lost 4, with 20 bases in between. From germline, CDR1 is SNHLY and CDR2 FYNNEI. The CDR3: CASGQSRAGGYGYTF. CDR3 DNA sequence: TGTGCCAGCGGACAAAGTAGGGCAGGCGGCTATGGCTACACCTTC. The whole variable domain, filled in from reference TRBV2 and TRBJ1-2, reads EPEVTQTPSHQVTQMGQEVILRCVPISNHLYFYWYRQILGQKVEFLVSFYNNEISEKSEIFDDQFSVERPDGSNFTLKIRSTKLEDSAMYFCASGQSRAGGYGYTFGSGTRLTVV.

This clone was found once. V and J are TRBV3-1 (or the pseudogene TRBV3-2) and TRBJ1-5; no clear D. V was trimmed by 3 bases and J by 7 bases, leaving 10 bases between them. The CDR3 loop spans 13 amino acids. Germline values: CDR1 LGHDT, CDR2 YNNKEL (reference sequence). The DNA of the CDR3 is TGTGCCAGCAGCCAGGGTCGAGGGCAGCCCCAGCATTTT. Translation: CASSQGRGQPQHF.

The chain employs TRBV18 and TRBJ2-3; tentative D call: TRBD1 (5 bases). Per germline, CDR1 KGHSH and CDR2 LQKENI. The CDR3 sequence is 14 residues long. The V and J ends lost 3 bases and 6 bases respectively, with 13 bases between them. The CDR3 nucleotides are TGTGCCAGCTCACCCCTGATGGGGCAGGATACGCAGTATTTT. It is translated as CASSPLMGQDTQYF.

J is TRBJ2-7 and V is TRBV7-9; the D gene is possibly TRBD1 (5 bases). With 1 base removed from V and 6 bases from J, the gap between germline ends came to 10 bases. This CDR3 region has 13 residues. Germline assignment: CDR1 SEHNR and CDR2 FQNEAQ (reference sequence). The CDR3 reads CASSLEAGLEQYF. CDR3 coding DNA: TGTGCCAGCAGCTTAGAGGCAGGGCTCGAGCAGTACTTC.

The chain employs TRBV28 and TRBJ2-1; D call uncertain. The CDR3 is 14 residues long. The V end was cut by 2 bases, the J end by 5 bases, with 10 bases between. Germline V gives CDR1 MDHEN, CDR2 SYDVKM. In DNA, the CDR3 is TGTGCCAGCAGTTTAAGCGACCTCCACAATGAGCAGTTCTTC. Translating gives CASSLSDLHNEQFF.

As DNA, the CDR3 is TGTGCCAGCTCACCACTAGCCACAACTAATGAAAAACTGTTTTTT. Amino acid sequence: CASSPLATTNEKLFF. The J gene is TRBJ1-4, the V gene TRBV18, with D unresolved. The germline V gene has CDR1 KGHSH and CDR2 LQKENI. This CDR3 is built from 15 residues. Deletions cut 1 base from V and 0 bases from J, with 6 bases between.

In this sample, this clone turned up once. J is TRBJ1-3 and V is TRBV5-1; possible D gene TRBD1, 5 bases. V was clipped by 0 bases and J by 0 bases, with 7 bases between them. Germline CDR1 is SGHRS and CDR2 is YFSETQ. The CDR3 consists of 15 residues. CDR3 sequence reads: CASSLDRPSGNTIYF. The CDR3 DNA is TGCGCCAGCAGCTTGGACAGGCCCTCTGGAAACACCATATATTTT. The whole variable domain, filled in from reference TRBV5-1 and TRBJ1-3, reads KAGVTQTPRYLIKTRGQQVTLSCSPISGHRSVSWYQQTPGQGLQFLFEYFSETQRNKGNFPGRFSGRQFSNSRSEMNVSTLELGDSALYLCASSLDRPSGNTIYFGEGSWLTVV.

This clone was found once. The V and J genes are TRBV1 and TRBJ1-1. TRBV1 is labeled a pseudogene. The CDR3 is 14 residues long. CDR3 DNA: TGCACCAGCAGCCAAGATCGGGGGAAGACTGAAGCTTTCTTT. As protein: CTSSQDRGKTEAFF.

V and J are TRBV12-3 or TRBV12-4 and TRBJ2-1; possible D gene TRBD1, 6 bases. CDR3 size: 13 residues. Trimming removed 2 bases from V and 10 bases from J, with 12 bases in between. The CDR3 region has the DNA TGTGCCAGCAGTTTAAACAGGGTAGGCGAGCAGTTCTTC. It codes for CASSLNRVGEQFF.

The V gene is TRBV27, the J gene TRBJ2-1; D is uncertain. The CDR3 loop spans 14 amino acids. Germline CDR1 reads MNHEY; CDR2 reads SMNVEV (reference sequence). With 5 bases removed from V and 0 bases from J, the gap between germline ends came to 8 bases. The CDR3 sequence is CASSPLSSYNEQFF. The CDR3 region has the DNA TGTGCCAGCAGTCCCCTGTCCTCCTACAATGAGCAGTTCTTC.

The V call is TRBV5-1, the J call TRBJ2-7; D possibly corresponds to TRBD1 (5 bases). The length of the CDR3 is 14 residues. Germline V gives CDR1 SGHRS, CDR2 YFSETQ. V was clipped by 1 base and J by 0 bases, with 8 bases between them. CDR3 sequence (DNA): TGCGCCAGCAGCTTGAGACAGCACTCCTACGAGCAGTACTTC. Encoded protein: CASSLRQHSYEQYF.

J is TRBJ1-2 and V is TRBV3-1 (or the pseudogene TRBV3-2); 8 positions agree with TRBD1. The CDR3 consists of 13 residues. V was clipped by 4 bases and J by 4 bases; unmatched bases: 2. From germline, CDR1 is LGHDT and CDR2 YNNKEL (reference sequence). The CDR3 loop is CASSRTGTYGYTF. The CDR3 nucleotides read TGTGCCAGCAGCCGGACAGGGACCTATGGCTACACCTTC.

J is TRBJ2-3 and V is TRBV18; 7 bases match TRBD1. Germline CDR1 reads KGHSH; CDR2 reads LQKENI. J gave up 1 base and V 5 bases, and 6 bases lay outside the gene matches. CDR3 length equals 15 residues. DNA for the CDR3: TGTGCCAGCTCAACGGGACAGCCTGGCACAGATACGCAGTATTTT. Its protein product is CASSTGQPGTDTQYF.

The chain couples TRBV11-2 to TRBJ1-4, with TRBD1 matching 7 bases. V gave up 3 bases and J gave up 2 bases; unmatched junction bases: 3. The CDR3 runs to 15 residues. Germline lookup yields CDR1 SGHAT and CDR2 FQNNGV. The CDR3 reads CASSFAGGTNEKLFF. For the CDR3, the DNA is TGTGCCAGCAGCTTCGCAGGGGGTACTAATGAAAAACTGTTTTTT. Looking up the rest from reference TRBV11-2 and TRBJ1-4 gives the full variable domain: EAGVAQSPRYKIIEKRQSVAFWCNPISGHATLYWYQQILGQGPKLLIQFQNNGVVDDSQLPKDRFSAERLKGVDSTLKIQPAKLEDSAVYLCASSFAGGTNEKLFFGSGTQLSVL.

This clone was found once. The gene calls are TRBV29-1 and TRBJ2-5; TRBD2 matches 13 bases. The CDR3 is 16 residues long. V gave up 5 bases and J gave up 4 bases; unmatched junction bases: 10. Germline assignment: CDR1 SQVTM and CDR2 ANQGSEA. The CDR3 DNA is TGCAGCGTTTCACTGACTAGCGGGGGGCGCAGAGAGACCCAGTACTTC. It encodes CSVSLTSGGRRETQYF.

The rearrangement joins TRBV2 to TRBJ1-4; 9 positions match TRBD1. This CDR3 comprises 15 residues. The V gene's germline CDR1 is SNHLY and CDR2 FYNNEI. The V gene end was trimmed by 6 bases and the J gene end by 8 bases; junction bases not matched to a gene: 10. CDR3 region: CASREEGTGNEKLFF. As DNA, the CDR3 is TGTGCCAGCAGGGAGGAAGGGACAGGGAACGAAAAACTGTTTTTT.

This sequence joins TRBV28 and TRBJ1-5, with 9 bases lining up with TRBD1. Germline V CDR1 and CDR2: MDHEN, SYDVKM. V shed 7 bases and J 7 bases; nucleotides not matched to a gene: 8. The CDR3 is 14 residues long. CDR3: CASTQGTGSQPQHF. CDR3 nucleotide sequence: TGTGCCAGCACCCAAGGGACAGGGAGCCAGCCCCAGCATTTT.

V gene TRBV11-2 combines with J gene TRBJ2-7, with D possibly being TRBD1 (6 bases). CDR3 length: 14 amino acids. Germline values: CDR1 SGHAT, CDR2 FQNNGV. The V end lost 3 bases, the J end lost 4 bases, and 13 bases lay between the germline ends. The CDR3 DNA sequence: TGTGCCAGCAGCTTCGTGGGACATTTATACGAGCAGTACTTC. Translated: CASSFVGHLYEQYF.

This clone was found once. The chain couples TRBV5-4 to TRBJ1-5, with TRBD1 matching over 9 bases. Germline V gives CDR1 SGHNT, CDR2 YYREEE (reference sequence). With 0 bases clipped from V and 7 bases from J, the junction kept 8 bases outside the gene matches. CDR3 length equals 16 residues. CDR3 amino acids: CASSLGGTGGGQPQHF. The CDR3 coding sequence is TGTGCCAGCAGCTTGGGGGGCACAGGGGGCGGACAGCCCCAGCATTTT.

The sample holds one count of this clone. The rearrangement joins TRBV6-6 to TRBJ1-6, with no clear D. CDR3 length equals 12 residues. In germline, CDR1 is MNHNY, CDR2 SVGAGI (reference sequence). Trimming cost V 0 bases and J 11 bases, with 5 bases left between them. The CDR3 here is CASSYSSAPLHF. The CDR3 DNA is TGTGCCAGCAGTTACTCATCGGCACCCCTCCACTTT.

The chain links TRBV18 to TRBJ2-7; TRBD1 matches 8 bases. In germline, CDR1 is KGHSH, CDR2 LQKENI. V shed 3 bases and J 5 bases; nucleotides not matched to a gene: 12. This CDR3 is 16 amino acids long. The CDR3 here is CASSPTVLDRGHEQYF. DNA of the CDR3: TGTGCCAGCTCACCCACGGTCCTAGACAGGGGCCACGAGCAGTACTTC.

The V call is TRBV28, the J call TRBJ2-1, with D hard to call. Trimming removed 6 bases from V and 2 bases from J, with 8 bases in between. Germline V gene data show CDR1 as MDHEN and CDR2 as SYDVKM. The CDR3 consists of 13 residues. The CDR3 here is CASRGLPYNEQFF. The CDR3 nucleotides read TGTGCCAGCAGGGGCTTACCCTACAATGAGCAGTTCTTC.

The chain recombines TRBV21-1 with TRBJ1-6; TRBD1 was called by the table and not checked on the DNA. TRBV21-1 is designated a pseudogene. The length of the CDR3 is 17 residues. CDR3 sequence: CASSITPQGARDSPLHF. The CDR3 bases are TGTGCCAGCAGCATAACGCCACAGGGGGCGCGTGATTCACCCCTCCACTTT.

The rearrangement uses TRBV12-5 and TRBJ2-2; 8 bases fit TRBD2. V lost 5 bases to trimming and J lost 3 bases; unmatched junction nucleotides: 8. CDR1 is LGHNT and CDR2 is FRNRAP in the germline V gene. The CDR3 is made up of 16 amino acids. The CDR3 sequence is CASGPPGRGYTGELFF. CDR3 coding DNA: TGTGCTAGTGGTCCCCCCGGGAGGGGCTACACCGGGGAGCTGTTTTTT.

This CDR3 is CASSSGYNYGYTF. The CDR3 region has the DNA TGTGCCAGCAGTTCGGGATATAACTATGGCTACACCTTC. The V and J genes are TRBV12-3 or TRBV12-4 and TRBJ1-2; D unresolved. The CDR3 covers 13 residues. The V end was cut by 4 bases, the J end by 1 base, with 7 bases between.